These 24 T cell receptor beta chains share one sample of origin, sequenced in a study of STAT3 mutations in large granular lymphocyte leukemia. No antigen has been assigned to these receptors. Profiled with immunoSEQ multiplex PCR; TCRdb holds only in-frame clones, not every one. The sample lists approximately 25,000 clones, about 94% occurring once. Notes on the study in general: In T-cell large granular lymphocyte leukemia, about half of patients showed multiple immunodominant subclonotypes.

Input material: peripheral blood mononuclear cells. Receptors were obtained from a man between 35 and 55 years old with T-cell large granular lymphocyte leukemia. Some clones in this sample may be carry-over from other donors' samples.

This chain's CDR3 is CASSTTGYSNQPQHF. The CDR3 region has the DNA TGTGCCAGTAGTACCACAGGGTATAGCAATCAGCCCCAGCATTTT. V usage is TRBV19 and J usage is TRBJ1-5, with D possibly TRBD1 on 6 matching bases. The CDR3 extends over 15 amino acids. V was trimmed by 4 bases and J by 0 bases, leaving 10 bases between them. Germline CDR1 and CDR2: LNHDA and SQIVND (reference sequence).

This clone has only a few counts. V usage is TRBV30 and J usage is TRBJ1-4; 7 bases agree with TRBD1. The CDR3 contains 13 residues. V shed 6 bases and J 7 bases; nucleotides not matched to a gene: 8. Germline CDR1 and CDR2: GTSNPN and SVGIG (reference sequence). In nucleotides, the CDR3 is TGTGCCTGCCAGGGGGGGTTTGGTGAAAAACTGTTTTTT. It translates to CACQGGFGEKLFF.

The rearrangement uses TRBV7-8 and TRBJ1-5; D uncertain. Trimming pared 7 bases from V and 4 bases from J, leaving 20 bases between. The CDR3 length is 16 residues. Germline V lookup: CDR1 SGHVS, CDR2 FQNEAQ. The CDR3 nucleotides are TGTGCCAGCACTCTCGTTGGAGGGATCATGAATCAGCCCCAGCATTTT. Translation gives CASTLVGGIMNQPQHF. The full variable domain, completed using reference TRBV7-8 and TRBJ1-5, is GAGVSQSPRYKVAKRGQDVALRCDPISGHVSLFWYQQALGQGPEFLTYFQNEAQLDKSGLPSDRFFAERPEGSVSTLKIQRTQQEDSAVYLCASTLVGGIMNQPQHFGDGTRLSIL.

CDR3 loop: CASSPGQGAEQYF. The CDR3 DNA follows: TGTGCCAGCAGCCCGGGACAGGGAGCCGAGCAGTACTTC. The chain joins TRBV6-4 to TRBJ2-7; 9 nucleotides match TRBD1. CDR3 size: 13 residues. Germline V gives CDR1 MRHNA, CDR2 SNTAGT. Losses at the gene ends were 6 bases for V and 6 bases for J; bases not matched to a gene: 6.

This chain uses TRBV7-8 with TRBJ1-6; D is unclear. Germline V lookup: CDR1 SGHVS, CDR2 FQNEAQ. The V and J ends lost 5 bases and 5 bases respectively, with 10 bases between them. The CDR3 sequence is 14 residues long. CDR3 nucleotides: TGTGCCAGCAGCCAACAAGGAGATAATTCACCCCTCCACTTT. As protein: CASSQQGDNSPLHF.

The V gene is TRBV7-2, the J gene TRBJ2-2, with 9 nucleotides matching TRBD1. In germline, CDR1 is SGHTA, CDR2 FQGNSA. The ends lost 4 bases at V and 1 base at J; junction bases unmatched: 10. The CDR3 spans 18 residues. Here the CDR3 reads CASSSPQTGGWNTGELFF. CDR3 bases: TGTGCCAGCAGCTCACCGCAGACAGGGGGATGGAACACCGGGGAGCTGTTTTTT.

The chain joins TRBV29-1 to TRBJ2-7; no firm D call. The V end lost 5 bases, the J end lost 2 bases, and 13 bases lay between the germline ends. This CDR3 is built from 13 residues. Germline CDR1 SQVTM, CDR2 ANQGSEA. CDR3 amino acids: CSVSSGPTYEQYF. CDR3 coding DNA: TGCAGCGTTTCTTCAGGTCCTACCTACGAGCAGTACTTC.

The chain recombines TRBV18 with TRBJ1-2, with a tentative D call TRBD1 (5 bases). Germline CDR1 and CDR2: KGHSH and LQKENI. Trimming took 0 bases from V and 5 from J, leaving 16 bases between them. This CDR3 spans 16 amino acids. DNA for the CDR3: TGTGCCAGCTCACCACCGTCGGAGGGGAGTAAATATGGCTACACCTTC. Protein sequence: CASSPPSEGSKYGYTF.

This chain's CDR3 is CASSGIGTVLSYEQYF. The CDR3 nucleotides are TGTGCCAGTAGTGGAATCGGGACAGTCTTGAGCTACGAGCAGTACTTC. The chain combines TRBV19 with TRBJ2-7; 7 nucleotides agree with TRBD1. The trim removed 5 bases at V and 3 bases at J, leaving 13 bases unmatched. The CDR3 spans 16 residues. Germline CDR1 LNHDA, CDR2 SQIVND (reference sequence).

The CDR3 DNA sequence: TGTGCCAGCAGTGAGTCGGACAGGTTCTATGGCTACACCTTC. Its translation is CASSESDRFYGYTF. This chain links TRBV2 with TRBJ1-2; the match to TRBD1 covers 7 bases. Germline CDR1 SNHLY, CDR2 FYNNEI. The CDR3 is 14 amino acids. Trimming removed 3 bases from V and 4 bases from J; junction bases left unmatched: 5.

The rearrangement links TRBV7-2 to TRBJ2-5, with unresolved D. Germline CDR1 reads SGHTA; CDR2 reads FQGNSA. The CDR3 consists of 11 residues. Between the trimmed V and J ends, which lost 5 bases and 3 bases, there was a span of 4 bases. The CDR3 nucleotides are TGTGCCAGCAGCCCCAAAGAGACCCAGTACTTC. Amino acids: CASSPKETQYF.

The J gene is TRBJ1-1, the V gene TRBV28; 8 nucleotides line up with TRBD1. Germline trimming cut 5 bases from V and 8 bases from J; bases unmatched to any gene: 7. CDR1 is MDHEN, CDR2 SYDVKM, per germline. This CDR3 has 13 amino acids. The CDR3 sequence is CASSETDRAEAFF. The CDR3 DNA sequence: TGTGCCAGCAGTGAAACGGACAGGGCAGAAGCTTTCTTT.

The rearrangement uses TRBV11-3 and TRBJ2-3; TRBD2 agrees at 7 bases. The J segment lost 1 base and the V segment lost 5 bases, leaving 9 bases of the junction unmatched. This CDR3 is 16 amino acids long. Germline V gene data show CDR1 as SGHNT and CDR2 as YENEEA. CDR3 bases: TGTGCCAGCAGCCCCCGGGAGGCGGGGGGCACAGATACGCAGTATTTT. Protein product: CASSPREAGGTDTQYF. Drawing the rest from reference TRBV11-3 and TRBJ2-3, the complete variable domain is EAGVVQSPRYKIIEKKQPVAFWCNPISGHNTLYWYLQNLGQGPELLIRYENEEAVDDSQLPKDRFSAERLKGVDSTLKIQPAELGDSAVYLCASSPREAGGTDTQYFGPGTRLTVL.

This clone was detected once. This chain connects TRBV4-3 to TRBJ1-2; D remains ambiguous. The V gene's germline CDR1 is LGHNA and CDR2 YSLEER. V lost 2 bases and J lost 3, with 22 bases in between. This CDR3 is 18 amino acids long. The CDR3 nucleotides read TGCGCCAGCAGCCAATATCTGACTCCCACTTCGCAGGACTATGGCTACACCTTC. The encoded protein is CASSQYLTPTSQDYGYTF.

CDR3 protein: CASSLSGINYGYTF. In nucleotides, the CDR3 is TGTGCCAGCAGCTTGTCCGGAATTAACTATGGCTACACCTTC. The J gene is TRBJ1-2, the V gene TRBV5-4, with D unclear. V was shortened by 1 base and J by 1 base, with 8 bases between the two germline ends. CDR1 SGHNT and CDR2 YYREEE come from the germline V gene (reference sequence). CDR3 length: 14 amino acids.

The rearrangement uses TRBV6-1 and TRBJ1-1; D not resolved. The germline V gene has CDR1 MNHNS and CDR2 SASEGT. This CDR3 is 14 amino acids long. V was clipped by 6 bases and J by 0 bases, with 11 bases between them. The CDR3 DNA reads as TGTGCCAGCAGACCGGAGGTCGTGAACACTGAAGCTTTCTTT. Protein: CASRPEVVNTEAFF.

The chain links TRBV25-1 to TRBJ1-5; the match to TRBD1 covers 8 bases. This CDR3 is built from 13 residues. Germline V lookup: CDR1 MGHDK, CDR2 SYGVNS. J gave up 6 bases and V 6 bases, and 4 bases lay outside the gene matches. Here the CDR3 DNA reads TGTGCCAGCAGCGGACAGGGAGGTCAGCCCCAGCATTTT. As protein: CASSGQGGQPQHF.

The chain carries TRBV19 and TRBJ1-3; a weak D match, TRBD1 (5 bases). Germline-derived CDR1 and CDR2 are LNHDA and SQIVND (reference sequence). V dropped 2 bases and J dropped 4 bases, with 12 bases sitting between them. The CDR3 is 15 amino acids. CDR3 DNA: TGTGCCAGTAGTATACGATGGACACCCGGAAACACCATATATTTT. Translated: CASSIRWTPGNTIYF.

The chain combines TRBV28 with TRBJ1-2; a possible D gene is TRBD1 (5 bases). V shed 10 bases and J shed 4 bases, with 10 bases lying between them. Germline-derived CDR1 and CDR2 are MDHEN and SYDVKM. The CDR3 has 11 residues. CDR3 coding DNA: TGTGCCACCACAGGAACCTATGGCTACACCTTC. Protein: CATTGTYGYTF.

The V and J genes are TRBV5-1 and TRBJ2-7, with TRBD1 identical over 7 bases. The germline V gene encodes CDR1 SGHRS and CDR2 YFSETQ. V lost 5 bases, J lost 4 bases, and 6 bases stayed unmatched. The CDR3 spans 13 residues. CDR3 region: CASRFDRVYEQYF. CDR3 in DNA: TGCGCCAGCAGATTCGACAGGGTGTACGAGCAGTACTTC. Based on the CDR3 plus reference TRBV5-1 and TRBJ2-7, the full variable domain is KAGVTQTPRYLIKTRGQQVTLSCSPISGHRSVSWYQQTPGQGLQFLFEYFSETQRNKGNFPGRFSGRQFSNSRSEMNVSTLELGDSALYLCASRFDRVYEQYFGPGTRLTVT.

J is TRBJ1-1 and V is TRBV15; 7 bases agree with TRBD1. J lost 5 bases, V lost 6 bases, and 15 bases had no gene match. Germline V gene data show CDR1 as LNHNV and CDR2 as YYDKDF (reference sequence). This CDR3 spans 16 amino acids. The CDR3 nucleotides are TGTGCCACCAGGGCACCTCAAGGACAGGCGGGAACTGAAGCTTTCTTT. Residues: CATRAPQGQAGTEAFF.

The rearrangement uses TRBV6-1 and TRBJ1-4; perhaps TRBD1 as D (5 bases). Germline assignment: CDR1 MNHNS and CDR2 SASEGT. The CDR3 is 15 amino acids. Trimming removed 2 bases at V and 8 bases at J, with 15 bases between. The CDR3 region has the DNA TGTGCCAGCAGTGAACAGCAGGGATTACGCGAAAAACTGTTTTTT. Translated: CASSEQQGLREKLFF.

The CDR3 coding sequence is TGTGCCATCAGGGCGACATACTCACGCACAGATACGCAGTATTTT. This sequence encodes CAIRATYSRTDTQYF. The chain joins TRBV10-3 to TRBJ2-3, with D unresolved. With 6 bases removed from V and 1 base from J, the gap between germline ends came to 14 bases. The V gene's germline CDR1 is ENHRY and CDR2 SYGVKD. The CDR3 extends over 15 amino acids.

The V gene is TRBV4-1, the J gene TRBJ1-1; no firm D call. The CDR3 loop spans 14 amino acids. CDR1 and CDR2 (germline): MGHRA, YSYEKL. V shed 1 base and J shed 5 bases, with 11 bases lying between them. The CDR3 is CASSQVGRETEAFF. CDR3 nucleotides: TGCGCCAGCAGCCAAGTAGGAAGGGAGACTGAAGCTTTCTTT.